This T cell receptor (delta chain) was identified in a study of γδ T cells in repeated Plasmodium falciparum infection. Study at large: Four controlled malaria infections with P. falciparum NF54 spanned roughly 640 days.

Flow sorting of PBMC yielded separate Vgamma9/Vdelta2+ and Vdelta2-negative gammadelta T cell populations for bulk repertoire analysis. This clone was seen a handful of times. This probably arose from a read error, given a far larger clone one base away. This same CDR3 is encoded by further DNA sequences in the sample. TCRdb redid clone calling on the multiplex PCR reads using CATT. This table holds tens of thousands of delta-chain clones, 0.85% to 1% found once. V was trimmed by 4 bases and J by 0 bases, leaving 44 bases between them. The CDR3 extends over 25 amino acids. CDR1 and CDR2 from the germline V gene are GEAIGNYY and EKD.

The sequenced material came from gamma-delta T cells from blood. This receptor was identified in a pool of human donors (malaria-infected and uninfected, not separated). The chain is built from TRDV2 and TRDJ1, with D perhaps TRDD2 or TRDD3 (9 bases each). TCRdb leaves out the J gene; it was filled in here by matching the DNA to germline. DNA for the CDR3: TGTGCCTGTGAGGGCCTTCCTACGTTTCCATCACTGGGGGACCCCATTGTATATAACACCGATAAACTCATCTTT. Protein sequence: CACEGLPTFPSLGDPIVYNTDKLIF.